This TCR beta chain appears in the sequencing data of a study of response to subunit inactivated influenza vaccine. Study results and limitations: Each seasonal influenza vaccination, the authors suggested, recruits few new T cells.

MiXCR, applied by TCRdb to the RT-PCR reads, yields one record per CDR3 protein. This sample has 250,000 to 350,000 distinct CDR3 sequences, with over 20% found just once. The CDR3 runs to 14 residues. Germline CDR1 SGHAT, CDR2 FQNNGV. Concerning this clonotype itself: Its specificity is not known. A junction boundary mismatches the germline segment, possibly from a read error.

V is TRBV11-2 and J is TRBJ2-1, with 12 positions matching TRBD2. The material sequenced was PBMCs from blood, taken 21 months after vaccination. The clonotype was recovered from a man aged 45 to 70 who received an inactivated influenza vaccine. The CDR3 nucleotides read TGTGCCAGCACTACTAGCGGGGGGTGGCAGGAGCAGCTCTTC. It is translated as CASTTSGGWQEQLF.